The subject of this entry is one T cell receptor beta chain. As originally analysed: Using reference gene primer amplification, nucleated cell counts were estimated. Assay: immunoSEQ multiplex PCR; the TCRdb copy retains only in-frame clones and omits some. Clone size and the V and J calls come from that table; the DNA yielded D and trimming. Altogether about 250,000 clones are present, approximately 89% being singletons, with the ten largest covering approximately 4.6%. The data are from a study of blood T cell repertoires in COVID-19. Study in general: T cells, B-cell-depleted T cells, or PBMCs supplied cDNA or gDNA.

The CDR3 has 12 amino acids. V shed 4 bases and J shed 2 bases, with 6 bases lying between them. Germline V lookup: CDR1 SEHNR, CDR2 FQNEAQ (reference sequence). The rearrangement joins TRBV7-9 to TRBJ2-7; D not certain. This clonotype was sampled from a middle-aged woman who had recovered from COVID-19. Sequencing was done on a sample of peripheral blood. The CDR3 protein is CASSSKPYEQYF. For the CDR3, the DNA is TGTGCCAGCAGCTCCAAGCCCTACGAGCAGTACTTC.